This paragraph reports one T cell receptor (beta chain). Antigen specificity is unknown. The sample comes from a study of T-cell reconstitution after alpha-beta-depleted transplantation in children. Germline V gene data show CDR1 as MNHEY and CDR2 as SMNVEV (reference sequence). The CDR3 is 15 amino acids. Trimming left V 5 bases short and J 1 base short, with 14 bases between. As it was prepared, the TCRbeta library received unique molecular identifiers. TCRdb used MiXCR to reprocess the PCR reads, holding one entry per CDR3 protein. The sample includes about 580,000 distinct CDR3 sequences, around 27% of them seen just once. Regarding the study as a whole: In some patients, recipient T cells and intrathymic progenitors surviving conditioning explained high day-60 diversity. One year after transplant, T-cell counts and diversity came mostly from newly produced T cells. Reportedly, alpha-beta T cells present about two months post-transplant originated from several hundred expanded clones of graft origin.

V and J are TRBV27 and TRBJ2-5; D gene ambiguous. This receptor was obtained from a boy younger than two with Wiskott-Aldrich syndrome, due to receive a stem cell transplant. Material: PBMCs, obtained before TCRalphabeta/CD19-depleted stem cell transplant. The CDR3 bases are TGTGCCAGCAGTCCCTTGGAGTATGGCCAAGAGACCCAGTACTTC. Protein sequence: CASSPLEYGQETQYF.